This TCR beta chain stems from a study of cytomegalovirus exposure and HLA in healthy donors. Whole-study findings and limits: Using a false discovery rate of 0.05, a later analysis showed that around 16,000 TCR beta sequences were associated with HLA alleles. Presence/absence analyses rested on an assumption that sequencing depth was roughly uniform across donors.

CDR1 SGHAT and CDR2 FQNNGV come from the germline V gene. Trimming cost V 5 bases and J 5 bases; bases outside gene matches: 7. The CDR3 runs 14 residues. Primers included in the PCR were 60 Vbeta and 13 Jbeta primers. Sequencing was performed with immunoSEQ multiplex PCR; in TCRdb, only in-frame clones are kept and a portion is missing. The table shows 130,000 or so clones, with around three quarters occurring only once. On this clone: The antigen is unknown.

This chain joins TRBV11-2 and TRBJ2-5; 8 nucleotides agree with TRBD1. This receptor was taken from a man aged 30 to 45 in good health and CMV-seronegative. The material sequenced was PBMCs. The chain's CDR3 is CASSPRGRWETQYF. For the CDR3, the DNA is TGTGCCAGCAGCCCCAGGGGGCGTTGGGAGACCCAGTACTTC. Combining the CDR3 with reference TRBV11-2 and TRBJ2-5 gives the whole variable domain EAGVAQSPRYKIIEKRQSVAFWCNPISGHATLYWYQQILGQGPKLLIQFQNNGVVDDSQLPKDRFSAERLKGVDSTLKIQPAKLEDSAVYLCASSPRGRWETQYFGPGTRLLVL.